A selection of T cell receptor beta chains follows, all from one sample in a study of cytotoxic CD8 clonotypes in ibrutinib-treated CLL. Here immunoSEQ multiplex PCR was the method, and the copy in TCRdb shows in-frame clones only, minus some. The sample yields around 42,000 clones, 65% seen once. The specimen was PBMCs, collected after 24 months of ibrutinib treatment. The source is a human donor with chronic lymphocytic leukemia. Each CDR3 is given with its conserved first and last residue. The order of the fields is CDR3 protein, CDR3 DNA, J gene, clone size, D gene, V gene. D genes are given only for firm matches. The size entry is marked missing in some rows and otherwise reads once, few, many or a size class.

cdr3_aa: CAWLHRRWYYGYTF
cdr3_nt: TGTGCCTGGCTCCACCGGCGGTGGTACTATGGCTACACCTTC
j_call: TRBJ1-2
clone_size: -
d_call: -
v_call: TRBV30

cdr3_aa: CASSLLKGQGFEQYF
cdr3_nt: TGTGCCAGCAGTTTATTAAAGGGACAGGGGTTTGAGCAGTACTTC
j_call: TRBJ2-7
clone_size: -
d_call: TRBD1
v_call: TRBV28

cdr3_aa: CASGHSSPLTDTQYF
cdr3_nt: TGTGCCAGCGGTCACAGCTCCCCCCTCACAGATACGCAGTATTTT
j_call: TRBJ2-3
clone_size: few
d_call: -
v_call: TRBV6-5

cdr3_aa: CASRGGQGVTEAFF
cdr3_nt: TGTGCCAGCAGGGGCGGACAGGGAGTAACTGAAGCTTTCTTT
j_call: TRBJ1-1
clone_size: many
d_call: TRBD1
v_call: TRBV6-6

cdr3_aa: CASRPGTGFEQYF
cdr3_nt: TGTGCCAGCAGGCCCGGGACAGGGTTCGAGCAGTACTTC
j_call: TRBJ2-7
clone_size: -
d_call: TRBD1
v_call: TRBV6-6

cdr3_aa: CASSLEPPSYRAGANVLTF
cdr3_nt: TGTGCCAGCAGCTTAGAACCCCCCTCCTACAGGGCCGGGGCCAACGTCCTGACTTTC
j_call: TRBJ2-6
clone_size: few
d_call: -
v_call: TRBV7-6

cdr3_aa: CASSPEGQAQFF
cdr3_nt: TGTGCCAGCAGCCCGGAGGGACAAGCGCAGTTCTTC
j_call: TRBJ2-1
clone_size: -
d_call: -
v_call: TRBV5-4

cdr3_aa: CASGGSTDTQYF
cdr3_nt: TGCGCCAGCGGCGGAAGCACAGATACGCAGTATTTT
j_call: TRBJ2-3
clone_size: few
d_call: -
v_call: TRBV5-1

cdr3_aa: CAWSVLAPFTDTQYF
cdr3_nt: TGTGCCTGGAGTGTATTGGCCCCTTTCACAGATACGCAGTATTTT
j_call: TRBJ2-3
clone_size: -
d_call: -
v_call: TRBV30

cdr3_aa: CASRGTWGEAFF
cdr3_nt: TGTGCCAGCAGAGGGACCTGGGGGGAAGCTTTCTTT
j_call: TRBJ1-1
clone_size: few
d_call: -
v_call: TRBV7-9

cdr3_aa: CASRGQGYYGYTF
cdr3_nt: TGTGCCAGCAGGGGACAGGGGTACTATGGCTACACCTTC
j_call: TRBJ1-2
clone_size: few
d_call: TRBD1
v_call: TRBV6-1

cdr3_aa: CASSPRRDRLGEQYF
cdr3_nt: TGTGCCAGCAGTCCGCGTCGGGACAGATTAGGTGAGCAGTACTTC
j_call: TRBJ2-7
clone_size: -
d_call: TRBD1
v_call: TRBV27

cdr3_aa: CASSVNGENTEAFF
cdr3_nt: TGTGCCAGCTCGGTAAACGGGGAGAACACTGAAGCTTTCTTT
j_call: TRBJ1-1
clone_size: -
d_call: -
v_call: TRBV18

cdr3_aa: CASRKPTGTATGGYTF
cdr3_nt: TGTGCCAGTAGAAAACCTACCGGGACCGCTACCGGAGGCTACACCTTC
j_call: TRBJ1-2
clone_size: -
d_call: -
v_call: TRBV19

cdr3_aa: CASRSSLGMDTEAFF
cdr3_nt: TGTGCCAGCAGATCCTCTTTGGGGATGGACACTGAAGCTTTCTTT
j_call: TRBJ1-1
clone_size: -
d_call: -
v_call: TRBV27

cdr3_aa: CASSLTVAPPFGYTF
cdr3_nt: TGCGCCAGCAGCCTGACGGTGGCACCCCCTTTCGGCTACACCTTC
j_call: TRBJ1-2
clone_size: -
d_call: -
v_call: TRBV10-2

cdr3_aa: CAGVRDIENIQYF
cdr3_nt: TGTGCCGGAGTCCGGGACATAGAAAACATTCAGTACTTC
j_call: TRBJ2-4
clone_size: once
d_call: -
v_call: TRBV30

cdr3_aa: CASSQDSSGRVLAKNIQYF
cdr3_nt: TGCGCCAGCAGCCAAGATTCGAGCGGGAGGGTCCTAGCCAAAAACATTCAGTACTTC
j_call: TRBJ2-4
clone_size: -
d_call: TRBD2
v_call: TRBV4-1

cdr3_aa: CASSASTGRASGYTF
cdr3_nt: TGTGCCAGCAGTGCTTCGACAGGGCGGGCTAGTGGCTACACCTTC
j_call: TRBJ1-2
clone_size: -
d_call: TRBD1
v_call: TRBV6-1

cdr3_aa: CASSFGPAGGRYEQYF
cdr3_nt: TGTGCCAGCAGTTTTGGGCCGGCAGGGGGCCGCTACGAGCAGTACTTC
j_call: TRBJ2-7
clone_size: -
d_call: TRBD1
v_call: TRBV28

cdr3_aa: CASSETGTSYGYTF
cdr3_nt: TGTGCCAGCAGTGAGACAGGGACTTCCTATGGCTACACCTTC
j_call: TRBJ1-2
clone_size: -
d_call: TRBD1
v_call: TRBV2

cdr3_aa: CSVYETGLNEKLFF
cdr3_nt: TGCAGCGTTTATGAGACAGGGCTTAATGAAAAACTGTTTTTT
j_call: TRBJ1-4
clone_size: -
d_call: TRBD1
v_call: TRBV29-1

cdr3_aa: CAISESLAGSYEKLFF
cdr3_nt: TGTGCCATCAGTGAGTCTCTGGCAGGTTCATATGAAAAACTGTTTTTT
j_call: TRBJ1-4
clone_size: once
d_call: -
v_call: TRBV10-3

cdr3_aa: CAISEDRGENTEAFF
cdr3_nt: TGTGCCATCAGTGAGGACAGGGGTGAGAACACTGAAGCTTTCTTT
j_call: TRBJ1-1
clone_size: -
d_call: TRBD1
v_call: TRBV10-3

cdr3_aa: CASSLDRPIAKNIQYF
cdr3_nt: TGTGCCAGCAGCCTCGACAGGCCAATAGCCAAAAACATTCAGTACTTC
j_call: TRBJ2-4
clone_size: -
d_call: -
v_call: TRBV11-2

cdr3_aa: CASSSLVAGPPLYF
cdr3_nt: TGTGCCAGCAGCTCCCTGGTAGCGGGACCGCCGCTGTACTTC
j_call: TRBJ2-5
clone_size: many
d_call: TRBD2
v_call: TRBV5-6

cdr3_aa: CASSLNRGEQYF
cdr3_nt: TGCGCCAGCAGCCTTAACAGGGGGGAGCAGTACTTC
j_call: TRBJ2-7
clone_size: -
d_call: TRBD1
v_call: TRBV5-1

cdr3_aa: CASRPGQGNQPQHF
cdr3_nt: TGTGCCAGCAGACCGGGACAGGGCAATCAGCCCCAGCATTTT
j_call: TRBJ1-5
clone_size: few
d_call: TRBD1
v_call: TRBV28

cdr3_aa: CAISEGRAGTNEKLFF
cdr3_nt: TGTGCCATCAGTGAGGGCAGGGCTGGAACTAATGAAAAACTGTTTTTT
j_call: TRBJ1-4
clone_size: -
d_call: -
v_call: TRBV10-3

cdr3_aa: CASSSPGQAYGYTF
cdr3_nt: TGCGCCAGCAGCTCGCCTGGACAGGCTTATGGCTACACCTTC
j_call: TRBJ1-2
clone_size: -
d_call: TRBD1
v_call: TRBV5-1

cdr3_aa: CASSPRGGEQYF
cdr3_nt: TGTGCCAGCAGCCCCAGGGGAGGAGAGCAGTACTTC
j_call: TRBJ2-7
clone_size: -
d_call: -
v_call: TRBV9

cdr3_aa: CASSLGGRNTGELFF
cdr3_nt: TGCGCCAGCAGCTTGGGCGGGAGGAACACCGGGGAGCTGTTTTTT
j_call: TRBJ2-2
clone_size: -
d_call: TRBD2
v_call: TRBV5-1

cdr3_aa: CASSSTRGTEAFF
cdr3_nt: TGTGCCAGCAGCTCAACAAGGGGTACTGAAGCTTTCTTT
j_call: TRBJ1-1
clone_size: -
d_call: -
v_call: TRBV7-2

cdr3_aa: CATTLTGLGDQPQHF
cdr3_nt: TGTGCCACCACGCTCACGGGTCTTGGGGATCAGCCCCAGCATTTT
j_call: TRBJ1-5
clone_size: few
d_call: -
v_call: TRBV28

cdr3_aa: CASSLDRNQPQHF
cdr3_nt: TGTGCCAGCAGCTTGGACCGTAATCAGCCCCAGCATTTT
j_call: TRBJ1-5
clone_size: -
d_call: -
v_call: TRBV5-8

cdr3_aa: CASSDSGGNNYGYTF
cdr3_nt: TGTGCCAGCAGTGACTCAGGGGGCAATAACTATGGCTACACCTTC
j_call: TRBJ1-2
clone_size: -
d_call: TRBD1
v_call: TRBV6-4

cdr3_aa: CASSSRGSNSPLHF
cdr3_nt: TGTGCCAGCAGCTCACGGGGGTCTAATTCACCCCTCCACTTT
j_call: TRBJ1-6
clone_size: once
d_call: -
v_call: TRBV6-5

cdr3_aa: CASSLESPGGNTEAFF
cdr3_nt: TGTGCCAGCAGCTTGGAGTCTCCAGGTGGAAACACTGAAGCTTTCTTT
j_call: TRBJ1-1
clone_size: -
d_call: -
v_call: TRBV5-4

cdr3_aa: CASSRGQGLSGYTF
cdr3_nt: TGTGCCAGCAGCAGGGGACAGGGGCTAAGTGGCTACACCTTC
j_call: TRBJ1-2
clone_size: -
d_call: TRBD1
v_call: TRBV5-6

cdr3_aa: CASSLQGSEQYF
cdr3_nt: TGTGCCAGCAGCCTACAGGGGAGCGAGCAGTACTTC
j_call: TRBJ2-7
clone_size: -
d_call: TRBD1
v_call: TRBV2

cdr3_aa: CASRRRGLAGEIQYF
cdr3_nt: TGTGCCAGCAGGCGACGTGGACTAGCGGGAGAAATCCAGTACTTC
j_call: TRBJ2-5
clone_size: once
d_call: TRBD2
v_call: TRBV6-6

cdr3_aa: CASSGGVRGNEQFF
cdr3_nt: TGTGCCAGCAGCGGGGGCGTTCGGGGCAATGAGCAGTTCTTC
j_call: TRBJ2-1
clone_size: many
d_call: -
v_call: TRBV7-3